Listed below are T cell receptor beta chains from one sample, sequenced in a study of blood T cell repertoires in COVID-19. This table comes from immunoSEQ multiplex PCR, and its TCRdb copy is limited to in-frame clones, with some not included. The sample contains more than 65,000 clones, under 85% of which appear only once. Sequenced material: peripheral blood. These receptors were obtained from a woman aged 45-65 years with acute or convalescent COVID-19. CDR3s include the opening cysteine and the closing phenylalanine or tryptophan. A D gene is named only where the DNA matches it firmly. The size of a clone is reported for some rows only, either as once, few or many, or as a class for expanded clones.

V,D,length,J,size,DNA,CDR3
TRBV4-1,TRBD1,14,TRBJ2-7,-,TGCGCCAGCAGCCAAACAGGGGACCTACTGGAGCAGTACTTC,CASSQTGDLLEQYF
TRBV30,-,13,TRBJ2-3,-,TGTGCCTGGAGTGTTTGGGGGGACGATACGCAGTATTTT,CAWSVWGDDTQYF
TRBV28,-,12,TRBJ1-2,-,TGTGCCAGCAGTGTCCAGCAGGCTGGCTACACCTTC,CASSVQQAGYTF
TRBV5-1,TRBD2,12,TRBJ2-3,-,TGCGCCAGCACCTTAGCGGGAGATACGCAGTATTTT,CASTLAGDTQYF
TRBV11-2,-,15,TRBJ2-7,few,TGTGCCAGCAGCTTGCAGTCGGTCAGGGGCCACGAGCAGTACTTC,CASSLQSVRGHEQYF
TRBV9,TRBD1,14,TRBJ1-2,-,TGTGCCAGCAGCGTTTCAGGGGGAAACTATGGCTACACCTTC,CASSVSGGNYGYTF
TRBV6-5,-,12,TRBJ1-1,-,TGTGCCAGCAGGTTTGGGGGGACTGAAGCTTTCTTT,CASRFGGTEAFF
TRBV18,-,15,TRBJ1-4,once,TGTGCCAGCTCACCACAGGGGGAACCACCTGAAAAACTGTTTTTT,CASSPQGEPPEKLFF
TRBV5-1,TRBD1,14,TRBJ2-7,once,TGCGCCAGCAGCGGGGGGACAGGGGGCTACGAGCAGTACTTC,CASSGGTGGYEQYF
TRBV7-9,TRBD1,13,TRBJ1-5,-,TGTGCCAGCAGTATGACAGGGAGTCAGCCCCAGCATTTT,CASSMTGSQPQHF
TRBV27,-,15,TRBJ2-3,-,TGTGCCAGCAGGGGACTTTTGTCTAGCACAGATACGCAGTATTTT,CASRGLLSSTDTQYF
TRBV12-3/TRBV12-4,-,13,TRBJ1-1,few,TGTGCCAGCAGTTTAGGGCCGAACACTGAAGCTTTCTTT,CASSLGPNTEAFF
TRBV5-8,TRBD1,15,TRBJ1-5,-,TGTGCCAGCAGCCCGGGACAGCTAGAAAATCAGCCCCAGCATTTT,CASSPGQLENQPQHF
TRBV7-8,TRBD2,15,TRBJ2-1,-,TGTGCCAGCAGCTTAGTCAGCGGGGGACACAATGAGCAGTTCTTC,CASSLVSGGHNEQFF
TRBV6-6,TRBD1,16,TRBJ1-1,few,TGTGCCAGCAGTTACTCCGGGACAGGTGATCATTCTGAAGCTTTCTTT,CASSYSGTGDHSEAFF
TRBV29-1,-,11,TRBJ2-1,-,TGCAGCGTTGGAGGCACGGGTGAGCAGTTCTTC,CSVGGTGEQFF
TRBV7-9,-,15,TRBJ1-5,-,TGTGCCAGCAGCTACCTAGGGGACTCAATGTCGCCCCAGCATTTT,CASSYLGDSMSPQHF
TRBV29-1,TRBD1,17,TRBJ2-1,once,TGCAGCGTTGAAGGGAGCCGGGACAGGGGATCCTACAATGAGCAGTTCTTC,CSVEGSRDRGSYNEQFF
TRBV6-1,-,16,TRBJ1-3,once,TGTGCCAGCAGTGAAAAGAGTTGGGGGCTCGGAAACACCATATATTTT,CASSEKSWGLGNTIYF
TRBV27,-,15,TRBJ2-1,-,TGTGCCAGCAGTTTAGGCGGGGGCCCAGATAATGAGCAGTTCTTC,CASSLGGGPDNEQFF
TRBV28,-,18,TRBJ1-5,-,TGTGCCAGCAGTCCGAACCCCGCGGGCCACATAGTCAATCAGCCCCAGCATTTT,CASSPNPAGHIVNQPQHF
TRBV27,-,14,TRBJ2-5,-,TGTGCCAGCAGTTTCTCCCCTTTCGGAGAGACCCAGTACTTC,CASSFSPFGETQYF
TRBV6-5,-,12,TRBJ2-3,once,TGTGCCAGCAGCCGACCGGGAGATACGCAGTATTTT,CASSRPGDTQYF
TRBV4-1,TRBD1,15,TRBJ2-7,-,TGCGCCAGCAGCCAAGGTGGGACAGGGACAATTGAGCAGTACTTC,CASSQGGTGTIEQYF
TRBV27,TRBD2,17,TRBJ2-7,-,TGTGCCAGCAGTTTACGGCCTAGCGGGGGGGTGTCCTACGAGCAGTACTTC,CASSLRPSGGVSYEQYF
TRBV7-2,-,13,TRBJ2-1,-,TGTGCCAGCAGCACTAGCAGATACAATGAGCAGTTCTTC,CASSTSRYNEQFF
TRBV2,TRBD2,15,TRBJ2-1,once,TGTGCCAGCAGTTATCGGACTAGCGGGAGGATTGAGCAGTTCTTC,CASSYRTSGRIEQFF
TRBV7-2,TRBD2,16,TRBJ2-7,-,TGTGCCAGCAGCTTAGGTGGCGGGGGGAAGTATTACGAGCAGTACTTC,CASSLGGGGKYYEQYF
TRBV24-1,-,14,TRBJ1-5,-,TGTGCCACCAGTGATGGGCAGTACAATCAGCCCCAGCATTTT,CATSDGQYNQPQHF
TRBV5-5,-,15,TRBJ1-4,-,TGTGCCAGCAGCTTGGTGGGAGTAGATAATGAAAACCTGTTTTTT,CASSLVGVDNENLFF
TRBV6-1,-,15,TRBJ1-6,-,TGTGCCAGCAGTGAAGGGCCTCTCTATAATTCACCCCTCCACTTT,CASSEGPLYNSPLHF
TRBV18,TRBD1,15,TRBJ1-2,-,TGTGCCAGCTCACCAACCGGGACAGGGGGACTGAGCTACACCTTC,CASSPTGTGGLSYTF
TRBV18,-,15,TRBJ2-6,-,TGTGCCAGCTCATCCCCTATGTCTGGGGCCAACGTCCTGACTTTC,CASSSPMSGANVLTF
TRBV24-1,TRBD1,17,TRBJ1-6,-,TGTGCCACCAGTGATTTGCAGGGGGACACCTTGGGGTCACCCCTCCACTTT,CATSDLQGDTLGSPLHF
TRBV7-9,-,13,TRBJ1-1,-,TGTGCCAGCAGCTTATACGGGGGCACTGAAGCTTTCTTT,CASSLYGGTEAFF
TRBV27,TRBD1,16,TRBJ2-2,-,TGTGCCAGCAGTCTACAATGGACAGGGAACACCGGGGAGCTGTTTTTT,CASSLQWTGNTGELFF
TRBV7-9,TRBD2,15,TRBJ2-1,-,TGTGCCAGCAGCCGCGGGACTAGCGGGACCTCAATGGAGTTCTTC,CASSRGTSGTSMEFF
TRBV12-3/TRBV12-4,TRBD1,13,TRBJ1-4,-,TGTGCCAGCAGCCCGACAGGGGAAAATGAACTGTTTTTT,CASSPTGENELFF
TRBV6-5,TRBD1,14,TRBJ1-2,-,TGTGCCAGCAGCCTCGACAGGGGGGTCTATGGCTACACCTTC,CASSLDRGVYGYTF
TRBV6-6,TRBD1,14,TRBJ1-2,-,TGTGCCAGCAGTGGCGACGGGACAGAAAGTGTCTACACCTTC,CASSGDGTESVYTF
TRBV6-6,-,16,TRBJ2-7,-,TGTGCCAGCAGTTCGGTCGCCGGGACATTCTCGTCCGAGCAGTACTTC,CASSSVAGTFSSEQYF
TRBV5-6,-,14,TRBJ1-5,-,TGTGCCAGCAGCGCCCCTCGGGCGCAAGCGGCCCAGCATTTT,CASSAPRAQAAQHF
TRBV7-2,TRBD2,19,TRBJ2-1,-,TGTGCCAGCAGCTCCCGGGGAGGCGGCGGGGGGTCCTCCTACAATGAGCAGTTCTTC,CASSSRGGGGGSSYNEQFF
TRBV29-1,TRBD1,14,TRBJ2-5,-,TGCAGCGTTGAAGAAGGGACAGGCGGAGAGACCCAGTACTTC,CSVEEGTGGETQYF
TRBV7-6,-,18,TRBJ1-3,-,TGTGCCAGCAGCACCAGCTTTCCGAGGGGAGGGCTGGAAAACACCATATATTTT,CASSTSFPRGGLENTIYF
TRBV5-1,TRBD1,17,TRBJ1-1,-,TGCGCCAGCAGCTTGCGGGTTAGGACAGGGGTGAACACTGAAGCTTTCTTT,CASSLRVRTGVNTEAFF
TRBV6-6,-,12,TRBJ2-7,-,TGTGCCAGCAGTTATCGCTCCTACGAGCAGTACTTC,CASSYRSYEQYF